Listed here are 16 T cell receptor beta chains from one sample, sequenced in a study of CD8+ T cells in alopecia areata. Following RNA extraction, reverse transcription yielded cDNA that acted as the sequencing template. Some clones are missing from TCRdb's copy, which holds only in-frame ones; the method was immunoSEQ multiplex PCR. The table records roughly 150,000 clones, 62% of them present only once. The sample comprised CD8+ T cells sorted from blood. These receptors originate from a human donor in good health.

The chain couples TRBV29-1 to TRBJ2-7; D uncertain. Trimming stripped 5 bases from V and 0 bases from J, with 5 bases between. Germline assignment: CDR1 SQVTM and CDR2 ANQGSEA. The CDR3 consists of 11 residues. The CDR3 sequence is CSVFISYEQYF. DNA of the CDR3: TGCAGCGTTTTCATCTCCTACGAGCAGTACTTC.

A remark on this clone: The sample has other DNA sequences that encode this CDR3 too. The chain employs TRBV29-1 and TRBJ1-2; D not certain. Germline CDR1 reads SQVTM; CDR2 reads ANQGSEA. The CDR3 is made up of 12 amino acids. V lost 1 base, J lost 7 bases, and 10 bases lay in between. This chain's CDR3 is CSVEGRGGGYTF. The CDR3 DNA is TGCAGCGTTGAAGGTCGGGGAGGTGGCTACACCTTC.

Remarks on this clone: This CDR3 is also generated by other DNA sequences in the sample. This rearrangement joins TRBV15 to TRBJ2-3; no clear D gene. Trimming pared 0 bases from V and 6 bases from J, leaving 7 bases between. The CDR3 spans 13 residues. The germline gives CDR1 LNHNV, CDR2 YYDKDF (reference sequence). CDR3 protein: CATSRDRRDTQYF. As DNA, the CDR3 is TGTGCCACCAGCAGAGATCGACGGGATACGCAGTATTTT. The full variable domain, its missing parts supplied by reference TRBV15 and TRBJ2-3, is DAMVIQNPRYQVTQFGKPVTLSCSQTLNHNVMYWYQQKSSQAPKLLFHYYDKDFNNEADTPDNFQSRRPNTSFCFLDIRSPGLGDTAMYLCATSRDRRDTQYFGPGTRLTVL.

In its sample, this clone was seen a few times. The DNA for the CDR3 is TGCGCCAGCAGTGACACAGCTCACTCTGGGGCCAACGTCCTGACTTTC. This encodes CASSDTAHSGANVLTF. J is TRBJ2-6 and V is TRBV4-1, with D hard to call. Germline V lookup: CDR1 MGHRA, CDR2 YSYEKL. Trimming left V 6 bases short and J 0 bases short, with 12 bases between. The CDR3 is made up of 16 amino acids.

The chain has TRBV6-5 and TRBJ2-2; D may be TRBD2 (5 bases). V shed 5 bases and J shed 7 bases, with 11 bases lying between them. Germline V gene data show CDR1 as MNHEY and CDR2 as SVGAGI. The CDR3 consists of 13 residues. For the CDR3, the DNA is TGTGCCAGCAGTGTCAGCGGTGTCGGGGAGCTGTTTTTT. This translates into CASSVSGVGELFF.

The chain has TRBV30 and TRBJ2-1; TRBD2 aligns across 11 bases. This CDR3 comprises 16 residues. CDR1 is GTSNPN, CDR2 SVGIG, per germline (reference sequence). V lost 2 bases and J lost 3; bases outside the gene matches: 6. CDR3 nucleotides: TGTGCCTGGAGTCCGACTAGCGGGGCCCTCTACAATGAGCAGTTCTTC. Amino acids: CAWSPTSGALYNEQFF. The full variable domain, completed using reference TRBV30 and TRBJ2-1, is SQTIHQWPATLVQPVGSPLSLECTVEGTSNPNLYWYRQAAGRGLQLLFYSVGIGQISSEVPQNLSASRPQDRQFILSSKKLLLSDSGFYLCAWSPTSGALYNEQFFGPGTRLTVL.

The V gene is TRBV6-5, the J gene TRBJ1-2; weak D call: TRBD1 (6 bases). This CDR3 has 13 amino acids. The germline CDR1 and CDR2 sequences are MNHEY and SVGAGI. Trimming removed 6 bases from V and 4 bases from J, with 12 bases in between. CDR3 loop: CASSRGGTYGYTF. The CDR3 DNA follows: TGTGCCAGCAGCAGGGGAGGGACCTATGGCTACACCTTC.

The chain links TRBV4-1 to TRBJ2-7, with D tentatively TRBD1 (6 bases). This CDR3 is 15 amino acids long. The germline V and J ends were trimmed by 0 bases and 3 bases, with 12 bases remaining between them. Germline V gene data show CDR1 as MGHRA and CDR2 as YSYEKL. CDR3 residues: CASSQEQGSNYEQYF. DNA for the CDR3: TGCGCCAGCAGCCAAGAACAGGGAAGCAACTACGAGCAGTACTTC.

This clone showed up just a few times. This chain links TRBV11-2 with TRBJ2-5; 7 positions match TRBD2. The junction had 7 bases not matched to a gene; V was cut back by 1 base and J by 2 bases. CDR1 and CDR2 from the germline V gene are SGHAT and FQNNGV. This CDR3 comprises 16 residues. The CDR3 sequence: CASSLGDYRLQETQYF. The CDR3 DNA sequence: TGTGCCAGCAGCTTAGGGGACTACCGATTACAAGAGACCCAGTACTTC.

The rearrangement uses TRBV29-1 and TRBJ1-5, with no clear D. The V gene's germline CDR1 is SQVTM and CDR2 ANQGSEA. This CDR3 spans 13 amino acids. The V and J ends lost 4 bases and 3 bases respectively, with 10 bases between them. The CDR3 reads CSVAASSNQPQHF. In DNA form, the CDR3 reads TGCAGCGTTGCCGCGAGCTCCAATCAGCCCCAGCATTTT. Full variable domain (missing parts from reference TRBV29-1 and TRBJ1-5): SAVISQKPSRDICQRGTSLTIQCQVDSQVTMMFWYRQQPGQSLTLIATANQGSEATYESGFVIDKFPISRPNLTFSTLTVSNMSPEDSSIYLCSVAASSNQPQHFGDGTRLSIL.

This sequence joins TRBV27 and TRBJ2-1, with D perhaps being TRBD1 or TRBD2 (5 bases each). Looked up from germline, CDR1 is MNHEY and CDR2 is SMNVEV (reference sequence). V was pared by 5 bases and J by 9 bases, with 14 bases between. The CDR3 totals 13 residues. The CDR3 DNA follows: TGTGCCAGCAGTCTGGGGCTAGCCGTTGAGCAGTTCTTC. Translating it yields CASSLGLAVEQFF.

The chain joins TRBV7-9 to TRBJ2-1; TRBD2 matches 7 bases. Losses at the gene ends were 5 bases for V and 10 bases for J; bases not matched to a gene: 5. Germline V gene sequence: CDR1 SEHNR, CDR2 FQNEAQ (reference sequence). CDR3 length: 12 residues. DNA for the CDR3: TGTGCCAGCAGCCCAGGGAGGGAGGAGCAGTTCTTC. Amino acid sequence: CASSPGREEQFF.

This clone was seen repeatedly, ten times or more. The chain employs TRBV28 and TRBJ2-7; D remains ambiguous. Between the trimmed V and J ends, which lost 5 bases and 1 base, there was a span of 15 bases. CDR3 length equals 15 residues. CDR1 is MDHEN, CDR2 SYDVKM, per germline. CDR3 in amino acids: CASSPVDDGSYEQYF. In DNA form, the CDR3 reads TGTGCCAGCAGTCCCGTGGACGATGGTTCCTACGAGCAGTACTTC.

The CDR3: CASSDGGLGGYTF. The CDR3 nucleotides read TGTGCCAGCAGTGATGGGGGGCTTGGTGGCTACACCTTC. The chain couples TRBV25-1 to TRBJ1-2; perhaps TRBD1 as D (6 bases). Germline CDR1 MGHDK, CDR2 SYGVNS. The CDR3 has 13 amino acids. V was trimmed by 3 bases and J by 7 bases, leaving 12 bases between them.

The chain carries TRBV7-9 and TRBJ2-5; D tentatively reads TRBD1 or TRBD2 (5 bases each). V shed 5 bases and J shed 0 bases, with 13 bases lying between them. The germline gives CDR1 SEHNR, CDR2 FQNEAQ (reference sequence). The CDR3 extends over 15 amino acids. This CDR3 reads CASSPGPRDQETQYF. DNA for the CDR3: TGTGCCAGCAGCCCGGGACCGAGAGACCAAGAGACCCAGTACTTC.

This clone appeared a few times. J is TRBJ2-5 and V is TRBV30; 8 bases align to TRBD1. The tail of the sequence fits TRBJ2-7 better, so the J call may be wrong. This CDR3 spans 15 amino acids. CDR1 is GTSNPN and CDR2 is SVGIG in the germline V gene (reference sequence). The CDR3 coding sequence is TGTGCCTGGACACCTCCGGACAGGGCTCCCTACGAGCAGTACTTC. Its protein is CAWTPPDRAPYEQYF.